One sample yielded the 32 T cell receptor beta chains listed below, sequenced in a study of blood T cell repertoires in COVID-19. The table came from immunoSEQ multiplex PCR; TCRdb's copy has only in-frame clones and leaves some out. This table has over 200,000 clones, about 90% appearing once. The sequencing input was PBMCs or T cells enriched from blood (not recorded which). The receptors originated from a woman aged 45-65 years in a cohort exposed to, infected with or recovered from COVID-19 (not recorded which).

This rearrangement joins TRBV29-1 to TRBJ2-2, with 10 bases identical to TRBD2. CDR1 and CDR2 from the germline V gene are SQVTM and ANQGSEA. V dropped 4 bases and J dropped 1; count of bases not matched to a gene: 0. CDR3 size: 14 residues. The CDR3 DNA is TGCAGCGTTGCTAGCGGGGGGAACACCGGGGAGCTGTTTTTT. Protein sequence: CSVASGGNTGELFF.

This chain joins TRBV6-4 and TRBJ1-2; no clear D. The V gene lost 7 bases and the J gene lost 2 bases, with 17 bases spanning the gap. The CDR3 runs 15 residues. The germline V gene has CDR1 MRHNA and CDR2 SNTAGT. The CDR3 DNA sequence: TGTGCCAGCACCCGGGAGAGTCACCTCAACTATGGCTACACCTTC. It specifies CASTRESHLNYGYTF.

The chain links TRBV28 to TRBJ1-4, with 8 bases aligning to TRBD1. Per germline, CDR1 MDHEN and CDR2 SYDVKM. The CDR3 has 15 amino acids. With 6 bases clipped from V and 4 bases from J, the junction kept 7 bases outside the gene matches. The CDR3 bases are TGTGCCAGCAGCAAAGACAGGGGCGGTAATGAAAAACTGTTTTTT. Translation gives CASSKDRGGNEKLFF.

On this clone itself: This same CDR3 is encoded by further DNA sequences in the sample. The rearrangement uses TRBV28 and TRBJ2-3; D not certain. The length of the CDR3 is 11 residues. The V end lost 3 bases, the J end lost 6 bases, and 4 bases lay between the germline ends. Germline CDR1 and CDR2: MDHEN and SYDVKM. The CDR3 loop is CASSFRDTQYF. CDR3 coding DNA: TGTGCCAGCAGTTTCAGGGATACGCAGTATTTT.

J is TRBJ1-2 and V is TRBV7-2, with no clear D. Per the germline V gene, CDR1 is SGHTA and CDR2 is FQGNSA. The CDR3 has 15 amino acids. V lost 6 bases and J 0 bases, leaving 14 bases between the germline ends. The CDR3 spells CASRIQVGANYGYTF. CDR3 DNA sequence: TGTGCCAGCAGAATCCAGGTCGGGGCTAACTATGGCTACACCTTC.

The genes are TRBV30 and TRBJ1-1; maybe TRBD1 (5 bases). Trimming took off 0 bases at V and 0 bases at J, with 14 bases between the two ends. Germline V gene lookup returns CDR1 GTSNPN and CDR2 SVGIG (reference sequence). The CDR3 totals 16 residues. The DNA of the CDR3 is TGTGCCTGGAGTGTAGTTCAGGGAATGTTGAACACTGAAGCTTTCTTT. As protein: CAWSVVQGMLNTEAFF.

This rearrangement joins TRBV28 to TRBJ2-1; 12 bases map to TRBD2. Germline V lookup: CDR1 MDHEN, CDR2 SYDVKM. The V segment lost 4 bases and the J segment 10 bases; nucleotides outside the gene matches: 8. The CDR3 is 15 amino acids. The CDR3 nucleotides read TGTGCCAGCAGTTCCCCACTAGCGGGGGGAGGAGAGCAGTTCTTC. This translates into CASSSPLAGGGEQFF.

The rearrangement uses TRBV2 and TRBJ1-6; D ambiguous. Germline CDR1 is SNHLY and CDR2 is FYNNEI. Trimming removed 7 bases at V and 8 bases at J, with 6 bases between. The CDR3 is 11 residues long. The CDR3, as DNA: TGTGCCAGCAACTCCTATTCACCCCTCCACTTT. Encoded protein: CASNSYSPLHF.

There are a few counts of this clone. The chain uses TRBV6-5 and TRBJ1-2; 12 nucleotides align to TRBD1. The CDR3 sequence is 15 residues long. V lost 6 bases, J lost 8 bases, and 10 bases stayed unmatched. From germline, CDR1 is MNHEY and CDR2 SVGAGI. For the CDR3, the DNA is TGTGCCAGCAGGACCGGGACAGGGGGCGAAAGGGGCTACACCTTC. Translating gives CASRTGTGGERGYTF.

The chain links TRBV5-8 to TRBJ2-1; possibly TRBD2 for D (6 bases). V shed 0 bases and J shed 9 bases, with 10 bases lying between them. Germline V gene lookup returns CDR1 SGHTS and CDR2 YDEGEE. CDR3 length: 13 amino acids. The chain's CDR3 is CASSLAGGLEQFF. The DNA for the CDR3 is TGTGCCAGCAGCTTGGCCGGAGGGCTTGAGCAGTTCTTC.

This rearrangement joins TRBV7-2 to TRBJ1-1; D uncertain. V lost 4 bases and J lost 2, with 8 bases in between. Looked up from germline, CDR1 is SGHTA and CDR2 is FQGNSA. The CDR3 is 13 amino acids. CDR3 nucleotide sequence: TGTGCCAGCAGCTCACAGCCTAACACTGAAGCTTTCTTT. Translation: CASSSQPNTEAFF.

V gene TRBV11-2 combines with J gene TRBJ1-2; no definite D call. V lost 0 bases and J 3 bases, leaving 8 bases between the germline ends. The CDR3 loop spans 14 amino acids. CDR1 is SGHAT and CDR2 is FQNNGV in the germline V gene. The CDR3 DNA reads as TGTGCCAGCAGCTTAGACACGGTTGACTATGGCTACACCTTC. Its translation: CASSLDTVDYGYTF.

This clone showed up just once. The V gene is TRBV6-6, the J gene TRBJ1-1; TRBD1 is a possible D gene (6 bases). Germline CDR1 reads MNHNY; CDR2 reads SVGAGI (reference sequence). V lost 2 bases, J lost 8 bases, and 12 bases lay in between. CDR3 length: 13 amino acids. Here the CDR3 reads CASSYTKQGEAFF. For the CDR3, the DNA is TGTGCCAGCAGTTACACAAAACAGGGAGAAGCTTTCTTT.

This clone showed up just a few times. The chain links TRBV4-3 to TRBJ1-2, with a possible D match to TRBD1 (5 bases). Per the germline V gene, CDR1 is LGHNA and CDR2 is YSLEER. The CDR3 has 13 residues. Trimming left V 4 bases short and J 5 bases short, with 11 bases between. CDR3 DNA: TGCGCCAGCAGCCCCGACAGACGATATGGCTACACCTTC. This encodes CASSPDRRYGYTF.

The V call is TRBV5-1, the J call TRBJ2-2, with 7 bases fitting TRBD2. This CDR3 has 16 amino acids. Looked up from germline, CDR1 is SGHRS and CDR2 is YFSETQ. With V trimmed by 4 bases and J by 6 bases, 12 bases remained unmatched. CDR3 protein: CASSPRTRRDAGELFF. In DNA form, the CDR3 reads TGCGCCAGCAGCCCTAGGACTAGAAGGGACGCCGGGGAGCTGTTTTTT.

About this clone itself: The same CDR3 arises from other DNA sequences in this sample as well. The rearrangement links TRBV6-5 to TRBJ2-3; a weak D match, TRBD2 (6 bases). The CDR3 loop spans 12 amino acids. Trimming removed 4 bases from V and 6 bases from J, with 8 bases in between. Looked up from germline, CDR1 is MNHEY and CDR2 is SVGAGI. Here the CDR3 reads CASSSTSDTQYF. In nucleotides, the CDR3 is TGTGCCAGCAGTTCGACTAGTGATACGCAGTATTTT.

The chain couples TRBV27 to TRBJ1-1; maybe TRBD1 (6 bases). Looked up from germline, CDR1 is MNHEY and CDR2 is SMNVEV (reference sequence). This CDR3 comprises 16 residues. Trimming stripped 7 bases from V and 0 bases from J, with 18 bases between. The CDR3 loop is CASIGSYRVLNTEAFF. The DNA for the CDR3 is TGTGCCAGCATCGGTTCTTACAGGGTCCTGAACACTGAAGCTTTCTTT.

The chain carries TRBV27 and TRBJ1-2; TRBD1 matches 7 bases. Trimming at V came to 5 bases and at J to 2 bases, leaving 8 bases not matched to a gene. This CDR3 is 15 amino acids long. CDR1 and CDR2 from the germline V gene are MNHEY and SMNVEV (reference sequence). The CDR3 nucleotides read TGTGCCAGCAGTGTAACAGGGGTGGCGAACTATGGCTACACCTTC. This gives the protein CASSVTGVANYGYTF.

This clone has only a few counts. Here the CDR3 DNA reads TGCGCCAGCAGCATGGACAGGGTCGCCTCTGGCTACACCTTC. Translated, it gives CASSMDRVASGYTF. The chain carries TRBV5-1 and TRBJ1-2; 8 bases match TRBD1. With 4 bases clipped from V and 7 bases from J, the junction kept 9 bases outside the gene matches. The CDR3 is 14 residues long. Germline assignment: CDR1 SGHRS and CDR2 YFSETQ. Full variable domain (remainder filled in from reference TRBV5-1 and TRBJ1-2): KAGVTQTPRYLIKTRGQQVTLSCSPISGHRSVSWYQQTPGQGLQFLFEYFSETQRNKGNFPGRFSGRQFSNSRSEMNVSTLELGDSALYLCASSMDRVASGYTFGSGTRLTVV.

This clone was detected only a few times. V and J are TRBV7-2 and TRBJ1-5, with 9 bases fitting TRBD1. V dropped 5 bases and J dropped 7; count of bases not matched to a gene: 9. The CDR3 loop spans 15 amino acids. The germline CDR1 and CDR2 sequences are SGHTA and FQGNSA. As DNA, the CDR3 is TGTGCCAGCAGCCCTTACGGACAGGGGTGGCAGCCCCAGCATTTT. Encoded protein: CASSPYGQGWQPQHF.

V gene TRBV12-3 or TRBV12-4 combines with J gene TRBJ2-1; D is perhaps TRBD1 (6 bases). CDR3 length: 13 residues. V was clipped by 5 bases and J by 4 bases, with 9 bases between them. The DNA of the CDR3 is TGTGCCAGCAGTCCTGACAGGTACAATGAGCAGTTCTTC. Translation: CASSPDRYNEQFF.

The chain employs TRBV5-6 and TRBJ1-1; unclear D gene. The V gene lost 0 bases and the J gene lost 7 bases, with 13 bases spanning the gap. This CDR3 has 14 residues. The germline V gene encodes CDR1 SGHDT and CDR2 YYEEEE. In nucleotides, the CDR3 is TGTGCCAGCAGCTTGGCCTCCCCCCGCGTTGAAGCTTTCTTT. Its protein product is CASSLASPRVEAFF.

The chain employs TRBV29-1 and TRBJ2-3; TRBD2 is a possible D gene (6 bases). Germline V gives CDR1 SQVTM, CDR2 ANQGSEA. The CDR3 runs 12 residues. The V end was cut by 5 bases, the J end by 6 bases, with 12 bases between. The CDR3 nucleotides read TGCAGCGTTCGGGCGGGGAGGGATACGCAGTATTTT. This sequence encodes CSVRAGRDTQYF.

The V and J genes are TRBV7-2 and TRBJ2-7; 7 nucleotides match TRBD2. V dropped 0 bases and J dropped 4; count of bases not matched to a gene: 3. The CDR3 has 14 amino acids. Germline V gene data show CDR1 as SGHTA and CDR2 as FQGNSA. CDR3 DNA sequence: TGTGCCAGCAGCTTAGCGGGGGGGAATTACGAGCAGTACTTC. Translation: CASSLAGGNYEQYF.

V gene TRBV7-2 combines with J gene TRBJ1-1; 7 nucleotides align to TRBD1. Germline V lookup: CDR1 SGHTA, CDR2 FQGNSA. The V gene end was trimmed by 6 bases and the J gene end by 6 bases; junction bases not matched to a gene: 10. The CDR3 consists of 14 residues. CDR3 nucleotide sequence: TGTGCCAGCAGAGGACAGGCGGGGATGGCTGAAGCTTTCTTT. The encoded protein is CASRGQAGMAEAFF.

This clone was observed a few times. This chain links TRBV2 with TRBJ1-2, with unresolved D. V was clipped by 7 bases and J by 2 bases, with 5 bases between them. CDR1 SNHLY and CDR2 FYNNEI come from the germline V gene. CDR3 length: 11 amino acids. CDR3 in amino acids: CASTLNYGYTF. CDR3 bases: TGTGCCAGCACCCTCAACTATGGCTACACCTTC.

In this sample, this clone turned up once. The chain has TRBV2 and TRBJ1-4; 9 bases line up with TRBD1. This CDR3 has 19 residues. CDR1 is SNHLY and CDR2 is FYNNEI in the germline V gene. Trimming removed 3 bases from V and 10 bases from J; junction bases left unmatched: 21. CDR3: CASSDRGQGRTELRGKLFF. The CDR3 nucleotides are TGTGCCAGCAGTGACCGGGGACAGGGCCGTACGGAACTACGAGGAAAACTGTTTTTT.

The gene calls are TRBV5-8 and TRBJ2-7; 10 bases are a match to TRBD2. The CDR3 runs 17 residues. With V trimmed by 6 bases and J by 3 bases, 15 bases remained unmatched. CDR1 SGHTS and CDR2 YDEGEE come from the germline V gene. This CDR3 reads CASTARKILAGSYEQYF. The CDR3, as DNA: TGTGCCAGCACCGCGCGAAAAATACTAGCGGGGAGCTACGAGCAGTACTTC.

The chain has TRBV25-1 and TRBJ1-2; D is perhaps TRBD1 (6 bases). CDR3 length: 14 residues. CDR1 MGHDK and CDR2 SYGVNS come from the germline V gene. V lost 6 bases and J lost 4, with 15 bases in between. The CDR3 region is CASRNQGGFYGYTF. CDR3 DNA: TGTGCCAGCAGGAACCAAGGGGGTTTCTATGGCTACACCTTC.

This clone was observed once. The gene calls are TRBV11-2 and TRBJ1-2; a possible D gene is TRBD1 (6 bases). The CDR3 length is 14 residues. V shed 3 bases and J shed 4 bases, with 12 bases lying between them. The germline V gene has CDR1 SGHAT and CDR2 FQNNGV. The CDR3 region has the DNA TGTGCCAGCAGCTTTTCTGACAGGAGCTATGGCTACACCTTC. This gives the protein CASSFSDRSYGYTF.

CDR3 bases: TGCGCCAGCAGCTTGGATCTGGGGAGAGAGACCCAGTACTTC. It is translated as CASSLDLGRETQYF. The chain has TRBV5-1 and TRBJ2-5; a possible D gene is TRBD2 (5 bases). V gave up 0 bases and J gave up 4 bases, with 10 bases separating them. Germline CDR1 SGHRS, CDR2 YFSETQ. The CDR3 spans 14 residues.

The CDR3 reads CAWSVQQGSEQYF. In DNA, the CDR3 is TGTGCCTGGAGTGTACAGCAGGGCTCCGAGCAGTACTTC. V usage is TRBV30 and J usage is TRBJ2-7; TRBD1 might be the D (5 bases). The CDR3 has 13 residues. Trimming shortened V by 0 bases and J by 6 bases, and 12 bases separated the two germline ends. Germline V lookup: CDR1 GTSNPN, CDR2 SVGIG (reference sequence).